A selection of T cell receptor beta chains follows, all from one sample in a study of T cell repertoires in ileal Crohn's disease. Some clones are missing from TCRdb's copy, which holds only in-frame ones; the method was immunoSEQ multiplex PCR. The sample shows 16,000 or so clones, about 92% of them seen only once. Sequenced input: ileal tissue. Every receptor here comes from an adult with Crohn's disease. CDR3s include the opening cysteine and the closing phenylalanine or tryptophan. D genes are given only for firm matches. Clone size is stated in some rows and not others, as once, few, many or a class when expanded.

.	.	TRBV5-1	TRBJ1-2	TGCGCCAGCAGCTTGGAAGCGGGTATGGACCAACGTGGCTACACCTTC	CASSLEAGMDQRGYTF
.	.	TRBV10-3	TRBJ1-4	TGTGCCATCAGTGAGTCCCAGGCGGGTGGTGAAAAACTGTTTTTT	CAISESQAGGEKLFF
once	.	TRBV19	TRBJ1-2	TGTGCCAGTTGGACAGCGGGCGCTAACTATGGCTACACCTTC	CASWTAGANYGYTF
.	.	TRBV6-6	TRBJ1-4	TGTGCCAGCAGTTACTCGGTCGGGTTGCTGTTTTTT	CASSYSVGLLFF
once	TRBD1	TRBV9	TRBJ1-1	TGTGCCAGCAGCGTCGGGACAGCGAACACTGAAGCTTTCTTT	CASSVGTANTEAFF
.	TRBD2	TRBV4-2	TRBJ2-2	TGTGCCAGCAGCCCAGCTAGCGGACCGACCGGGGAGCTGTTTTTT	CASSPASGPTGELFF
.	TRBD2	TRBV7-9	TRBJ2-1	TGTGCCAGCAGTATCTACCTTAGCGGGGGGTCGGATGAGCAGTTCTTC	CASSIYLSGGSDEQFF
.	TRBD2	TRBV9	TRBJ2-2	TGTGCCAGCAGCGGCCTACCGGGGGGGTACACCGGGGAGCTGTTTTTT	CASSGLPGGYTGELFF
.	.	TRBV5-1	TRBJ1-2	TGCGCCAGCAGCTCCCCGGACCGGAACTATGGCTACACCTTC	CASSSPDRNYGYTF
few	.	TRBV6-1	TRBJ2-1	TGTGCCAGCCCCGGTTCGGGACGCCAATCAATTGAGCAGTTCTTC	CASPGSGRQSIEQFF
.	.	TRBV4-3	TRBJ2-7	TGCGCCAGCAGCCAAGATTCCACTAGCAGCGAGCAGTACTTC	CASSQDSTSSEQYF
.	.	TRBV5-4	TRBJ1-2	TGTGCCAGCAGCGACTCAGGGAGTTATGGCTACACCTTC	CASSDSGSYGYTF
.	TRBD2	TRBV11-3	TRBJ2-2	TGTGCCAGCAGCTTATGCCCACGGCGGGGGGAGGCCGGGGAGCTGTTTTTT	CASSLCPRRGEAGELFF
.	.	TRBV28	TRBJ2-7	TGTGCCAGCACTTTTGGGGCAGGGGGGACCTACGAGCAGTACTTC	CASTFGAGGTYEQYF
.	.	TRBV19	TRBJ1-1	TGTGCCAGTAGTATTGGGCGGAACACTGAAGCTTTCTTT	CASSIGRNTEAFF
.	TRBD1	TRBV15	TRBJ1-5	TGTGCCACCAGCACAGGACAGGGGGAAGGGCCCCAGCATTTT	CATSTGQGEGPQHF
.	.	TRBV10-3	TRBJ1-3	TGTGCCATCAAGATACAGGGTACAAGCTCTGGAAACACCATATATTTT	CAIKIQGTSSGNTIYF
.	TRBD2	TRBV5-6	TRBJ2-3	TGTGCCAGCAGCCTGGGACTAGCGGGGATACCGAGCACAGATACGCAGTATTTT	CASSLGLAGIPSTDTQYF
.	.	TRBV28	TRBJ1-2	TGTGCCAGCAATGGCAGGGTCAGAGGCTACACCTTC	CASNGRVRGYTF
.	TRBD1	TRBV6-5	TRBJ2-7	TGTGCCAGCACCACCAGGGACAGGGGATCCTACGAGCAGTACTTC	CASTTRDRGSYEQYF
.	.	TRBV2	TRBJ1-1	TGTGCCAGCAAGGTGAACACTGAAGCTTTCTTT	CASKVNTEAFF
.	TRBD1	TRBV11-1	TRBJ1-4	TGTGCCAGCAGACCCACAGGGGGGAAAGCTGAAAAACTGTTTTTT	CASRPTGGKAEKLFF
.	.	TRBV6-5	TRBJ1-3	TGTGCCAGCAGGCCAGGGCTCTCTGGAAACACCATATATTTT	CASRPGLSGNTIYF
.	.	TRBV9	TRBJ2-7	TGTGCCAGCAGCGTAGGAGGAGGACCCTACGAGCAGTACTTC	CASSVGGGPYEQYF
once	.	TRBV11-3	TRBJ2-3	TGTGCCAGCAGCTTAGATGCCCGCACAGATACGCAGTATTTT	CASSLDARTDTQYF
.	.	TRBV30	TRBJ1-5	TGTGCCTGGAGTGGAGGCTCCAATCAGCCCCAGCATTTT	CAWSGGSNQPQHF
.	.	TRBV5-4	TRBJ2-1	TGTGCCAGCAGCTCTCGAGGGGGGGAACTCCAGTTCTTC	CASSSRGGELQFF
.	.	TRBV5-1	TRBJ1-1	TGCGCCAGCAGCCCCTCAGGAAACACTGAAGCTTTCTTT	CASSPSGNTEAFF
.	.	TRBV27	TRBJ2-4	TGTGCCAGCAGCTATATAGCCAAAAACATTCAGTACTTC	CASSYIAKNIQYF
.	TRBD1	TRBV7-2	TRBJ1-1	TGTGCCAGCAGCGTACAGGGGTTCCAGAACACTGAAGCTTTCTTT	CASSVQGFQNTEAFF
once	TRBD2	TRBV5-4	TRBJ2-7	TGTGCCAGCAGCCGACTAGCGGGGGTCTACGAGCAGTACTTC	CASSRLAGVYEQYF
few	TRBD2	TRBV9	TRBJ2-7	TGTGCCAGCAGCGTAGAGATCGGGGGGAGGACCTACGAGCAGTACTTC	CASSVEIGGRTYEQYF
.	.	TRBV6-5	TRBJ2-7	TGTGCCAGCAGCCTAACCGGGACGGCTTACGAGCAGTACTTC	CASSLTGTAYEQYF
.	TRBD2	TRBV27	TRBJ2-2	TGTGCCAGCAGTTTACTAGCGGGAGCCGGGGAGCTGTTTTTT	CASSLLAGAGELFF
few	.	TRBV5-1	TRBJ1-4	TGCGCCAGCAGCAGGGGGGAACAGAATGAAAAACTGTTTTTT	CASSRGEQNEKLFF
.	.	TRBV7-9	TRBJ1-1	TGTGCCAGCAGCTTAGACAGGGAAGAAGCTTTCTTT	CASSLDREEAFF